Following are 28 T cell receptor beta chains from one sample sequenced in a study of human T cells and chemical hapten exposure. Described time point: pre-sensitization, week 0. Specified treatment: therapeutic diphenylcyclopropenone sensitization with weekly scalp DPC. TCRdb re-derived calls from the RACE reads in MiXCR, one entry per CDR3 protein. Among roughly 380,000 distinct CDR3 sequences listed, approximately 5% were seen once. The source was whole blood, collected in connection with sensitization to the hapten diphenylcyclopropenone (DPC). All receptors derive from a woman aged 45-59 years with alopecia areata. Some clones in this sample may be carry-over from other donors' samples.

This clonotype was counted only a few times. The chain combines TRBV20-1 with TRBJ1-1, with D possibly being TRBD1 (6 bases). V lost 2 bases and J 0 bases, leaving 10 bases between the germline ends. The CDR3 totals 14 residues. Germline CDR1 reads DFQATT; CDR2 reads SNEGSKA (reference sequence). The CDR3 DNA is TGCAGTGCTAGACAGGGGAGTATGAACACTGAAGCTTTCTTT. The encoded protein is CSARQGSMNTEAFF.

This chain uses TRBV2 with TRBJ2-1; D ambiguous. CDR3 length: 14 residues. Germline V gene sequence: CDR1 SNHLY, CDR2 FYNNEI. The V gene lost 11 bases and the J gene lost 5 bases, with 19 bases spanning the gap. DNA for the CDR3: TGTGCCGGATTCATGAGTGGGTCTGACAATGAGCAGTTCTTC. Encoded protein: CAGFMSGSDNEQFF.

This clonotype was counted at least ten times. V is TRBV28 and J is TRBJ2-1, with 7 positions matching TRBD2. CDR3 length equals 16 residues. Unmatched junction bases numbered 17, after V lost 3 bases and J lost 12 bases. Germline CDR1 MDHEN, CDR2 SYDVKM. This chain's CDR3 is CASSLPSGTMELGQFF. The CDR3 DNA is TGTGCCAGCAGTTTGCCCTCCGGGACTATGGAATTAGGGCAGTTCTTC. The whole variable domain, filled in from reference TRBV28 and TRBJ2-1, reads DVKVTQSSRYLVKRTGEKVFLECVQDMDHENMFWYRQDPGLGLRLIYFSYDVKMKEKGDIPEGYSVSREKKERFSLILESASTNQTSMYLCASSLPSGTMELGQFFGPGTRLTVL.

This clonotype was found many times. The rearrangement links TRBV27 to TRBJ2-7; 7 bases are shared with TRBD2. J gave up 5 bases and V 2 bases, and 6 bases lay outside the gene matches. The CDR3 has 14 amino acids. CDR1 is MNHEY and CDR2 is SMNVEV in the germline V gene (reference sequence). In DNA, the CDR3 is TGTGCCAGCAGTTTAAGGGTGACTAGCCACGAGCAGTACTTC. Protein: CASSLRVTSHEQYF.

The chain carries TRBV4-2 and TRBJ2-7; 8 nucleotides line up with TRBD2. This CDR3 region has 15 residues. The V gene's germline CDR1 is LGHNA and CDR2 YNFKEQ. V lost 1 base to trimming and J lost 6 bases; unmatched junction nucleotides: 8. CDR3 residues: CASSQGLRGGSEQYF. In DNA, the CDR3 is TGTGCCAGCAGCCAAGGCTTACGGGGGGGTTCCGAGCAGTACTTC.

This clonotype was counted between two and nine times. This rearrangement joins TRBV24-1 to TRBJ2-3; D gene ambiguous. V was clipped by 1 base and J by 8 bases, with 6 bases between them. The length of the CDR3 is 12 residues. Germline V gives CDR1 KGHDR, CDR2 SFDVKD. CDR3 DNA sequence: TGTGCCACCAGTGATTTCTCACCTACGCAGTATTTT. It yields the protein CATSDFSPTQYF.

This clonotype has only a few counts. This chain uses TRBV27 with TRBJ1-1; 10 bases fit TRBD1. V was clipped by 5 bases and J by 5 bases; unmatched bases: 5. The CDR3 covers 14 residues. CDR1 is MNHEY, CDR2 SMNVEV, per germline (reference sequence). CDR3 residues: CASSVDRGATEAFF. The CDR3 bases are TGTGCCAGCAGTGTGGACAGGGGGGCTACTGAAGCTTTCTTT.

This clonotype was counted many times. The rearrangement uses TRBV3-1 and TRBJ2-7, with 12 bases identical to TRBD2. The CDR3 has 16 amino acids. The V and J ends lost 6 bases and 2 bases, in that order; junction bases with no gene match: 8. Germline V CDR1 and CDR2: LGHDT, YNNKEL (reference sequence). CDR3 bases: TGTGCCAGCAGTAGACTAGCGGGGGACCCCACCTACGAGCAGTACTTC. It yields the protein CASSRLAGDPTYEQYF.

In DNA form, the CDR3 reads TGTGCCAGCTCACCACAGAACAGGCAAGAGACCCAGTACTTC. Translated, it gives CASSPQNRQETQYF. The rearrangement uses TRBV18 and TRBJ2-5; a possible D gene is TRBD1 (5 bases). The V end lost 1 base, the J end lost 2 bases, and 8 bases lay between the germline ends. This CDR3 is 14 amino acids long. The V gene's germline CDR1 is KGHSH and CDR2 LQKENI.

This clonotype was seen at least ten times. CDR3 bases: TGTGCCAGCAGTGAATATGGACGCGAGCAGTACTTC. It encodes CASSEYGREQYF. The gene calls are TRBV25-1 and TRBJ2-7; D not resolved. There are 12 residues in the CDR3. Trimming left V 0 bases short and J 6 bases short, with 6 bases between. Germline V gene data show CDR1 as MGHDK and CDR2 as SYGVNS.

This clonotype was seen repeatedly, ten times or more. This chain uses TRBV29-1 with TRBJ1-1; TRBD1 aligns across 9 bases. V was pared by 8 bases and J by 10 bases, with 11 bases of the junction left unmatched. The CDR3 covers 12 residues. Germline CDR1 reads SQVTM; CDR2 reads ANQGSEA. In DNA form, the CDR3 reads TGCAGCATTTCGACAGGGGGAGGACGAGCTTTCTTT. Its protein product is CSISTGGGRAFF.

This clonotype has just a few counts. The chain combines TRBV27 with TRBJ2-6, with unresolved D. V gave up 3 bases and J gave up 3 bases, with 6 bases separating them. Germline loops: CDR1 MNHEY, CDR2 SMNVEV (reference sequence). CDR3 length: 14 amino acids. The CDR3 nucleotides read TGTGCCAGCAGTTTTGGGTTTGGGGCCAACGTCCTGACTTTC. It codes for CASSFGFGANVLTF.

Points on this clonotype: A much bigger clone sits one base away, suggesting this may be a read error. This chain uses TRBV3-1 with TRBJ2-7; D gene ambiguous. Germline V gene sequence: CDR1 LGHDT, CDR2 YNNKEL (reference sequence). The CDR3 extends over 14 amino acids. CDR3 in amino acids: CASSRTHLSYELYF. DNA of the CDR3: TGTGCCAGCAGCCGTACCCACCTCTCCTACGAGCTGTACTTC.

There are a few counts of this clonotype. The chain is built from TRBV5-6 and TRBJ1-4, with no clear D. The CDR3 covers 13 residues. V was clipped by 4 bases and J by 8 bases, with 12 bases between them. Germline CDR1 reads SGHDT; CDR2 reads YYEEEE. The CDR3 bases are TGTGCCAGCAGCGTTCGAGAAAGGGAAAAACTGTTTTTT. This gives the protein CASSVREREKLFF.

The chain joins TRBV27 to TRBJ2-2; the D gene is possibly TRBD2 (6 bases). Germline V gene sequence: CDR1 MNHEY, CDR2 SMNVEV (reference sequence). V was pared by 8 bases and J by 5 bases, with 21 bases between. The CDR3 consists of 16 residues. The CDR3 DNA sequence: TGTGCCAGCCTACAGATCGGGGGAAGGAAAACCGGGGAGCTGTTTTTT. Amino acids: CASLQIGGRKTGELFF.

This clonotype turned up a few times. The CDR3 here is CASSSQGSRAFF. CDR3 nucleotide sequence: TGTGCCAGCAGCTCACAGGGTTCGCGGGCTTTCTTT. This rearrangement joins TRBV7-9 to TRBJ1-1; TRBD1 is a possible D gene (6 bases). Trimming pared 4 bases from V and 11 bases from J, leaving 14 bases between. Germline V gives CDR1 SEHNR, CDR2 FQNEAQ (reference sequence). This CDR3 is 12 amino acids long. The full variable domain, its missing parts supplied by reference TRBV7-9 and TRBJ1-1, is DTGVSQNPRHKITKRGQNVTFRCDPISEHNRLYWYRQTLGQGPEFLTYFQNEAQLEKSRLLSDRFSAERPKGSFSTLEIQRTEQGDSAMYLCASSSQGSRAFFGQGTRLTVV.

The genes are TRBV20-1 and TRBJ2-7; TRBD2 aligns across 9 bases. V trimming: 6 bases; J trimming: 2 bases; junction bases outside the gene matches: 8. Germline lookup yields CDR1 DFQATT and CDR2 SNEGSKA (reference sequence). The CDR3 length is 14 residues. For the CDR3, the DNA is TGCAGTGCGCCTCGGGGACTAGCCACCTACGAGCAGTACTTC. This codes for CSAPRGLATYEQYF.

This clonotype came up many times. The V call is TRBV27, the J call TRBJ2-5; tentatively, D is TRBD2 (6 bases). The CDR3 is 16 residues long. Germline CDR1 and CDR2: MNHEY and SMNVEV (reference sequence). The V and J ends lost 0 bases and 5 bases respectively, with 16 bases between them. This CDR3 reads CASSLSKLAPHETQYF. In DNA form, the CDR3 reads TGTGCCAGCAGTTTATCGAAGCTAGCGCCCCACGAGACCCAGTACTTC.

This clonotype has at least ten counts. The chain joins TRBV5-6 to TRBJ2-3, with D uncertain. Germline V gene sequence: CDR1 SGHDT, CDR2 YYEEEE. CDR3 size: 19 residues. V lost 2 bases, J lost 6 bases, and 28 bases lay in between. The CDR3 region is CASSFSNTWVSPPHDTQYF. As DNA, the CDR3 is TGTGCCAGCAGCTTTTCGAACACGTGGGTAAGCCCCCCACACGATACGCAGTATTTT. Together with reference TRBV5-6 and TRBJ2-3, the CDR3 gives the full variable domain: DAGVTQSPTHLIKTRGQQVTLRCSPKSGHDTVSWYQQALGQGPQFIFQYYEEEERQRGNFPDRFSGHQFPNYSSELNVNALLLGDSALYLCASSFSNTWVSPPHDTQYFGPGTRLTVL.

V usage is TRBV29-1 and J usage is TRBJ1-1; possibly TRBD1 for D (5 bases). Trimming pared 7 bases from V and 4 bases from J, leaving 16 bases between. The CDR3 extends over 13 amino acids. Germline V gives CDR1 SQVTM, CDR2 ANQGSEA. This chain's CDR3 is CSGGTGAVTEAFF. The CDR3 coding sequence is TGCAGCGGAGGAACCGGGGCGGTCACTGAAGCTTTCTTT.

The chain is built from TRBV28 and TRBJ2-7; no clear D. Germline CDR1 is MDHEN and CDR2 is SYDVKM. This CDR3 comprises 13 residues. V lost 3 bases, J lost 3 bases, and 9 bases lay in between. Written as DNA, the CDR3 is TGTGCCAGCAGTTTTTCTGGATTCTACGAGCAGTACTTC. Amino acid sequence: CASSFSGFYEQYF. The full variable domain, completed using reference TRBV28 and TRBJ2-7, is DVKVTQSSRYLVKRTGEKVFLECVQDMDHENMFWYRQDPGLGLRLIYFSYDVKMKEKGDIPEGYSVSREKKERFSLILESASTNQTSMYLCASSFSGFYEQYFGPGTRLTVT.

CDR3 in amino acids: CASSHGQGLSYEQYF. The CDR3, as DNA: TGCGCCAGCAGCCATGGACAGGGGCTTTCCTACGAGCAGTACTTC. The V and J genes are TRBV4-1 and TRBJ2-7, with 9 bases that match TRBD1. The CDR3 extends over 15 amino acids. Germline CDR1 reads MGHRA; CDR2 reads YSYEKL. J was trimmed by 1 base and V by 3 bases; bases with no gene match: 4.

In its sample, this clonotype was seen many times. The rearrangement links TRBV29-1 to TRBJ1-1; TRBD1 matches 7 bases. CDR3 length: 15 residues. The J segment lost 0 bases and the V segment lost 1 base, leaving 5 bases of the junction unmatched. Germline V gene sequence: CDR1 SQVTM, CDR2 ANQGSEA. The CDR3 sequence: CSVEAGGGMNTEAFF. The CDR3 bases are TGCAGCGTTGAAGCAGGGGGAGGGATGAACACTGAAGCTTTCTTT.

In its sample, this clonotype was seen many times. This CDR3 is CSANGPEGTDTQYF. The CDR3 region has the DNA TGCAGTGCAAATGGACCAGAGGGCACAGATACGCAGTATTTT. The rearrangement links TRBV20-1 to TRBJ2-3; D gene ambiguous. This CDR3 spans 14 amino acids. Germline-derived CDR1 and CDR2 are DFQATT and SNEGSKA (reference sequence). Trimming stripped 6 bases from V and 1 base from J, with 14 bases between.

This clonotype has at least ten counts. This rearrangement joins TRBV29-1 to TRBJ1-5, with 7 positions matching TRBD1. Germline V CDR1 and CDR2: SQVTM, ANQGSEA. Trimming removed 4 bases from V and 4 bases from J; junction bases left unmatched: 7. The CDR3 sequence is 14 residues long. The DNA for the CDR3 is TGCAGCGTTGTTGCAGGGGGTAATAATCAGCCCCAGCATTTT. As protein: CSVVAGGNNQPQHF. Variable domain in full (rest from reference TRBV29-1 and TRBJ1-5): SAVISQKPSRDICQRGTSLTIQCQVDSQVTMMFWYRQQPGQSLTLIATANQGSEATYESGFVIDKFPISRPNLTFSTLTVSNMSPEDSSIYLCSVVAGGNNQPQHFGDGTRLSIL.

The rearrangement links TRBV5-6 to TRBJ2-7, with TRBD1 matching over 7 bases. Germline trimming cut 4 bases from V and 6 bases from J; bases unmatched to any gene: 16. The germline CDR1 and CDR2 sequences are SGHDT and YYEEEE. This CDR3 region has 16 residues. CDR3: CASSHWTGVSLGEQYF. The DNA of the CDR3 is TGTGCCAGCAGCCATTGGACAGGCGTATCGCTTGGCGAGCAGTACTTC.

The chain is built from TRBV7-2 and TRBJ1-1; a possible D gene is TRBD1 (5 bases). Germline values: CDR1 SGHTA, CDR2 FQGNSA. The V and J ends lost 0 bases and 6 bases respectively, with 14 bases between them. The CDR3 is made up of 15 amino acids. The DNA of the CDR3 is TGTGCCAGCAGCTTAGCGAGGGGCGGTGGACCTGAAGCTTTCTTT. Translating gives CASSLARGGGPEAFF.

J is TRBJ2-7 and V is TRBV21-1; the D segment call TRBD1 is taken from the table without a DNA check. TRBV21-1 has pseudogene status. CDR3 length: 9 amino acids. The CDR3 is CASPLEQYF. In DNA form, the CDR3 reads TGTGCCAGTCCCCTGGAGCAGTACTTC.